This T cell receptor (beta chain) was profiled in a study of beta chain features in type 1 diabetes (dated by TCRdb to 2016 to 2019). A note on the overall study: No differences in mean age, gender distribution, total cell number or subset yield were found between patients and healthy donors. Across all samples, some 110,000,000 sorted cells were examined, and cell number per subset correlated strongly with RNA yield. In the study, recently diagnosed type 1 diabetes patients and matched healthy donors were compared on the TCRB repertoires of their sorted circulating CD4+ T cell subsets. Regulatory and stem cell-like memory subsets were obtained from only 8 patients and roughly eight healthy donors, while naive and central memory subsets were obtained from all 30 or so donors. Here is what the overall study found, with its caveats: Because cDNA rather than genomic DNA was sequenced, highly expressing activated cells could have been over-represented, although no difference in activation and CD3 levels was found between groups. At VDJ recombination sites, patients with type 1 diabetes made fewer insertions and deleted more nucleotides, a pattern implying thymic rearrangement abnormalities. Naive, central memory and regulatory TCRB repertoires appeared to be more similar among patients than among healthy donors. HLA sub-analyses involved small numbers of individuals, so any influence of HLA type on TCRB rearrangement remained unresolved. PCR may preferentially amplify shorter templates, but because patient and control samples were amplified and corrected together, any resulting skew would affect both groups equally. A moderate but significant shortening of TCRB CDR3 length was observed in type 1 diabetes patients in all four CD4+ subsets.

V is shortened by 3 bases, J by 4 bases, and the region joining them spans 15 bases. The CDR3 numbers 15 residues from cysteine through phenylalanine. The entry retains the CDR3 DNA only, 45 bases that are in frame from base 1. CDR1 and CDR2, looked up from the germline V gene, are MNHNS and SASEGT. Each donor gave one peripheral blood draw, averaging approximately 120 mL, which was collected into heparinised tubes. Using a panel that included CD45RO, CCR7, CD25, CD127, CD95 and CD27, naive, central memory, regulatory and stem cell-like memory CD4+ T cells were sorted on a BD FACSAria II. Every sorted population had a purity above 95%. PBMCs were isolated right away by Lymphoprep density gradient centrifugation and were stained directly, without culture. Samples were stained and sorted in pairs, with one healthy donor and one patient per experiment, so that batch effects were minimized. This clone was detected a few times. The antigen it binds to is not known. Per-base quality was not reported, and no clone a single base away is much larger than it.

The entire amount of isolated RNA was reverse transcribed using the High Capacity cDNA Reverse Transcription Kit, so the sequenced TCRB transcripts were expressed ones. Naive, central memory and regulatory T cell samples underwent deep immunoSEQ sequencing, averaging around 3.9 million total reads per sample. Sorted cells were lysed in RLT buffer and RNA was extracted with DNase-treated RNeasy Micro or Mini kits, depending on cell number. Each cell subset was processed on its own to prevent cross-contamination, while patient and healthy donor samples were processed together. Using the immunoSEQ multiplex PCR, TCRB sequences were amplified from cDNA into 87-bp fragments spanning the CDR3 region. Amplicons were sequenced on the Illumina HiSeq platform. From the authors' description of their analysis: PCR bias was computationally corrected using synthetic template baselines, reads within Hamming distance 2 were collapsed, and singletons that could not be merged were discarded. Reads were aligned to IMGT to assign V, D and J genes, CDR3 length, and insertions or deletions at six rearrangement sites. Within each subset, clonotype counts were normalized to sorted cell number, and only after that were true diversity and Gini coefficients computed with the tcR R package. The overlap coefficient, calculated on TCRB nucleotide sequences, was used to measure repertoire sharing. Out-of-frame TCRB sequences from naive cells were analyzed as a proxy for the pre-selection repertoire. TCRdb re-hosts the immuneACCESS table, in-frame sequences only. Its copies lack some clones; in the studies checked, an unresolved V gene accounts for under half of them, and the cause for the rest is not known. V, J and clone size are those of that table, while D and trimming were read from the DNA. For this sample there are under 250,000 clones; less than 15% appear just once. Roughly 0.024% of the sample goes to the ten largest clones.

The sample was naive CD4+ T cells from blood. The cell subset or site label, read with the paper, signifies: true naive CD4+ T cells. The sequence was collected from a middle-aged woman in good health. The chain is encoded by TRBV6-1 joined to TRBJ1-2, and the D gene may be TRBD1, 5 bases matching. The DNA sequence follows: TGTGCCAGCAGTGATTTGGGGCAGGGCCTCTATGGCTACACCTTC. Translated, it reads CASSDLGQGLYGYTF.